A single sample gave rise to the 20 T cell receptor beta chains below, sequenced in a study of PD-L1 blockade in urothelial cancer. Time point in this sample: pretreatment peripheral blood. TCRdb's copy holds only in-frame clones and misses some; the assay was immunoSEQ multiplex PCR. The profile shows tens of thousands of clones, 75% to 85% of them singletons. Here the sequenced sample was PBMCs, taken around atezolizumab (anti-PD-L1) treatment. The receptors come from a man in his forties or fifties with urothelial cancer.

About this clone itself: The junction departs from the called germline gene at one end, perhaps through a read error. This sequence joins TRBV7-7 and TRBJ2-5; 12 bases are shared with TRBD2. The CDR3 runs to 15 residues. Germline values: CDR1 SSHAT, CDR2 FNYEAQ (reference sequence). The CDR3 sequence: CASSLGLAGSGTQYF. The DNA of the CDR3 is TGTGCTAGCAGCTTAGGACTAGCGGGGTCAGGGACCCAGTACTTC.

This clone was seen only once. This chain joins TRBV11-2 and TRBJ2-5, with 11 bases that match TRBD2. Germline-derived CDR1 and CDR2 are SGHAT and FQNNGV. This CDR3 is 17 amino acids long. V dropped 1 base and J dropped 6; count of bases not matched to a gene: 10. CDR3 in DNA: TGTGCCAGCAGCTTAGTAGGTAGCGGGGGGGCCTCGAAGACCCAGTACTTC. Its translation is CASSLVGSGGASKTQYF.

The V gene is TRBV7-3, the J gene TRBJ1-1; TRBD1 is a possible D gene (5 bases). Germline values: CDR1 SGHTA, CDR2 FQGTGA. There are 14 residues in the CDR3. The ends were cut back, 5 bases at V and 3 bases at J, with 13 bases in the middle. CDR3 coding DNA: TGTGCCAGCAGCCTGTCTCAGGGTTACACTGAAGCTTTCTTT. This sequence encodes CASSLSQGYTEAFF.

The chain employs TRBV30 and TRBJ2-5; TRBD2 agrees at 9 bases. The assigned J gene may be wrong: the sequence end matches TRBJ2-7 better. This CDR3 spans 15 amino acids. Per germline, CDR1 GTSNPN and CDR2 SVGIG (reference sequence). For the CDR3, the DNA is TGTGCCTGGAAACCTAGCGGGACCTTCTCCTACGAGCAGTACTTC. It is translated as CAWKPSGTFSYEQYF.

The V and J genes are TRBV5-1 and TRBJ2-7; D gene uncertain. CDR1 is SGHRS, CDR2 YFSETQ, per germline. V lost 1 base and J lost 3, with 11 bases in between. This CDR3 region has 14 residues. The CDR3 coding sequence is TGCGCCAGCAGCTTGACGAACAGAGACTACGAGCAGTACTTC. Its translation is CASSLTNRDYEQYF.

The chain has TRBV6-6 and TRBJ1-1; perhaps TRBD1 as D (6 bases). Germline-derived CDR1 and CDR2 are MNHNY and SVGAGI (reference sequence). Deletions cut 2 bases from V and 1 base from J, with 14 bases between. The CDR3 runs to 16 residues. The CDR3 sequence: CASSYPRTDPNTEAFF. In DNA form, the CDR3 reads TGTGCCAGCAGTTACCCCCGGACAGACCCGAACACTGAAGCTTTCTTT.

The V gene is TRBV6-1, the J gene TRBJ1-2; tentative D call: TRBD1 (6 bases). CDR1 is MNHNS and CDR2 is SASEGT in the germline V gene. The V gene lost 3 bases and the J gene lost 2 bases, with 13 bases spanning the gap. CDR3 length: 15 residues. As DNA, the CDR3 is TGTGCCAGCAGTGAGGGGTGGGGGCAAAACTATGGCTACACCTTC. Protein product: CASSEGWGQNYGYTF.

This clone turned up a few times. This sequence joins TRBV27 and TRBJ2-2; 8 bases fit TRBD2. The germline gives CDR1 MNHEY, CDR2 SMNVEV (reference sequence). The V segment lost 6 bases and the J segment 2 bases; nucleotides outside the gene matches: 8. The CDR3 sequence is 16 residues long. CDR3 loop: CASSRVAGPNTGELFF. CDR3 coding DNA: TGTGCCAGCAGCCGAGTAGCGGGACCTAACACCGGGGAGCTGTTTTTT.

The V and J genes are TRBV9 and TRBJ2-6; the D gene is possibly TRBD2 (5 bases). Deletions cut 0 bases from V and 0 bases from J, with 16 bases between. Germline V gene data show CDR1 as SGDLS and CDR2 as YYNGEE. This CDR3 comprises 19 residues. The CDR3 region is CASSVVSGLIISGANVLTF. For the CDR3, the DNA is TGTGCCAGCAGCGTAGTCTCGGGGTTGATAATCTCTGGGGCCAACGTCCTGACTTTC.

The CDR3 here is CASSLAQGSPLHF. The CDR3 region has the DNA TGTGCCAGCAGCTTAGCGCAGGGGTCACCCCTCCACTTT. This chain uses TRBV7-9 with TRBJ1-6; D is perhaps TRBD1 (6 bases). Germline CDR1 is SEHNR and CDR2 is FQNEAQ (reference sequence). V was cut by 0 bases and J by 10 bases, with 7 bases left in between. This CDR3 region has 13 residues. The entire variable domain, with the rest obtained from reference TRBV7-9 and TRBJ1-6, is as follows: DTGVSQNPRHKITKRGQNVTFRCDPISEHNRLYWYRQTLGQGPEFLTYFQNEAQLEKSRLLSDRFSAERPKGSFSTLEIQRTEQGDSAMYLCASSLAQGSPLHFGNGTRLTVT.

The chain carries TRBV30 and TRBJ1-6; D call uncertain. CDR3 length: 14 residues. Per germline, CDR1 GTSNPN and CDR2 SVGIG (reference sequence). V was shortened by 3 bases and J by 3 bases, with 9 bases between the two germline ends. CDR3 residues: CAWRTLDYNSPLHF. The CDR3 DNA reads as TGTGCCTGGAGGACACTCGACTATAATTCACCCCTCCACTTT.

V and J are TRBV25-1 and TRBJ2-5; 10 bases agree with TRBD1. The CDR3 sequence is 17 residues long. Germline V gene data show CDR1 as MGHDK and CDR2 as SYGVNS. The trim removed 3 bases at V and 5 bases at J, leaving 12 bases unmatched. This CDR3 reads CASSEGGQGNGRETQYF. The CDR3 DNA reads TGTGCCAGCAGTGAGGGGGGACAGGGGAATGGGCGGGAGACCCAGTACTTC. The whole variable domain, filled in from reference TRBV25-1 and TRBJ2-5, reads EADIYQTPRYLVIGTGKKITLECSQTMGHDKMYWYQQDPGMELHLIHYSYGVNSTEKGDLSSESTVSRIRTEHFPLTLESARPSHTSQYLCASSEGGQGNGRETQYFGPGTRLLVL.

The rearrangement joins TRBV11-3 to TRBJ1-1; D may be TRBD1 (6 bases). CDR1 is SGHNT, CDR2 YENEEA, per germline. The V and J ends lost 5 bases and 10 bases respectively, with 17 bases between them. CDR3 length equals 13 residues. Here the CDR3 DNA reads TGTGCCAGCAGCGTATCGGGGGGCTCGTCAGCTTTCTTT. It codes for CASSVSGGSSAFF.

The CDR3 loop is CASSPEPRRGTAFF. The CDR3 region has the DNA TGTGCCAGCAGTCCCGAGCCGCGCAGGGGCACAGCTTTCTTT. The genes are TRBV9 and TRBJ1-1, with D possibly matching TRBD1 (6 bases). Germline assignment: CDR1 SGDLS and CDR2 YYNGEE. The CDR3 runs 14 residues. With 5 bases removed from V and 10 bases from J, the gap between germline ends came to 21 bases.

The V and J genes are TRBV5-1 and TRBJ2-2; maybe TRBD2 (5 bases). V lost 0 bases to trimming and J lost 4 bases, with 10 bases between them. CDR3 length: 15 amino acids. The germline gives CDR1 SGHRS, CDR2 YFSETQ. The CDR3 here is CASSLGLAGTGELFF. The CDR3 DNA reads TGCGCCAGCAGCTTGGGGCTAGCTGGCACCGGGGAGCTGTTTTTT.

The V gene is TRBV9, the J gene TRBJ2-3; a possible D gene is TRBD1 (5 bases). CDR1 and CDR2 (germline): SGDLS, YYNGEE. The CDR3 is 15 residues long. Trimming left V 2 bases short and J 0 bases short, with 10 bases between. DNA for the CDR3: TGTGCCAGCAGCGTCGCGGACACCAGCACAGATACGCAGTATTTT. It yields the protein CASSVADTSTDTQYF.

This sequence joins TRBV7-2 and TRBJ2-3; the match to TRBD2 covers 7 bases. This CDR3 spans 14 amino acids. Germline loops: CDR1 SGHTA, CDR2 FQGNSA. Trimming cost V 0 bases and J 5 bases; bases outside gene matches: 2. CDR3: CASSLARGRDTQYF. CDR3 coding DNA: TGTGCCAGCAGCTTAGCGCGGGGGAGAGATACGCAGTATTTT.

The CDR3 nucleotides read TGCAGTGGTGAGAGGTACTATGGCTACACCTTC. The encoded protein is CSGERYYGYTF. The chain recombines TRBV20-1 with TRBJ1-2; no definite D call. The length of the CDR3 is 11 residues. Per germline, CDR1 DFQATT and CDR2 SNEGSKA (reference sequence). Deletions cut 7 bases from V and 3 bases from J, with 9 bases between.

The genes are TRBV28 and TRBJ1-6, with D maybe TRBD1 (6 bases). V gave up 7 bases and J gave up 4 bases, with 20 bases separating them. Per the germline V gene, CDR1 is MDHEN and CDR2 is SYDVKM. The CDR3 is 17 amino acids. CDR3 nucleotides: TGTGCCAGCACCCCATGGGGCCATCAGGGGTATAATTCACCCCTCCACTTT. This codes for CASTPWGHQGYNSPLHF.

The table lists this clone with a few counts. The V call is TRBV12-5, the J call TRBJ2-7; D ambiguous. This CDR3 is 11 amino acids long. Germline values: CDR1 LGHNT, CDR2 FRNRAP. Trimming cost V 1 base and J 8 bases, with 6 bases left between them. The CDR3 coding sequence is TGTGCTAGTGGTTTGGGGCAACAGCAGTACGTC. Its protein product is CASGLGQQQYV.